A selection of T cell receptor beta chains follows, all from one sample in a study of blood T cells in healthy people across ages. MiXCR was run by TCRdb on the 5' RACE reads, yielding one entry per CDR3 protein. The repertoire holds roughly 1.9 million distinct CDR3 sequences, with more than 35% as singletons. What was sequenced was blood. These TCRs come from a human donor in good health. CDR3s include the opening cysteine and the closing phenylalanine or tryptophan. D genes are given only for firm matches. Clone sizes are given selectively: once, few, many, or a class where the clone is expanded.

J | size | V | D | CDR3 | DNA
TRBJ1-2 | NA | TRBV7-6 | NA | CASSLFVGKFYGYTF | TGTGCCAGCAGCTTATTTGTGGGAAAATTCTATGGCTACACCTTC
TRBJ2-7 | few | TRBV10-3 | NA | CAISESTDGTYEQYF | TGTGCCATCAGTGAGTCGACGGACGGGACCTACGAGCAGTACTTC
TRBJ2-3 | few | TRBV12-5 | TRBD2 | CTSGSGGRNTDTQYF | TGTACTAGTGGATCGGGGGGGCGCAACACAGATACGCAGTATTTT
TRBJ1-1 | few | TRBV7-2 | TRBD1 | CASSFVRGEAFF | TGTGCCAGCAGCTTTGTCAGGGGGGAAGCTTTCTTT
TRBJ1-2 | NA | TRBV4-1 | NA | CASSRSPLSAGYTF | TGCGCCAGCAGCCGAAGTCCCCTAAGTGCCGGCTACACCTTC
TRBJ1-5 | few | TRBV7-2 | NA | CASSSFTDQPQHF | TGTGCCAGCAGCTCCTTCACAGATCAGCCCCAGCATTTT
TRBJ1-5 | many | TRBV20-1 | NA | CSARDRPIWDLLFNQPQHF | TGCAGTGCTAGAGACAGGCCAATTTGGGACCTCCTCTTTAATCAGCCCCAGCATTTT
TRBJ2-3 | few | TRBV4-2 | NA | CASSQAPSVRQYF | TGTGCCAGCAGCCAAGCCCCTAGCGTGCGGCAGTATTTT
TRBJ2-1 | NA | TRBV6-2/TRBV6-3 | TRBD2 | CASSSSGIQQFF | TGTGCCAGCAGCTCTAGCGGGATACAGCAGTTCTTC
TRBJ2-7 | NA | TRBV20-1 | TRBD2 | CSASGTSGGRSSYEQYF | TGCAGTGCGTCAGGGACTAGCGGGGGCCGAAGCTCCTACGAGCAGTACTTC
TRBJ2-7 | NA | TRBV5-1 | NA | CANTLTGAGTSYEQYF | TGCGCCAACACCCTCACCGGGGCCGGGACCTCCTACGAGCAGTACTTC
TRBJ1-2 | once | TRBV20-1 | NA | CSAGPGNYGYTF | TGCAGTGCCGGACCCGGGAACTATGGCTACACCTTC
TRBJ2-5 | NA | TRBV12-3/TRBV12-4 | NA | CASTHGTPSYGQYF | TGTGCCAGCACCCACGGGACACCTTCCTACGGGCAGTACTTC
TRBJ1-1 | once | TRBV29-1 | NA | CSGAVINTEAFF | TGCAGCGGCGCCGTTATAAACACTGAAGCTTTCTTT
TRBJ1-1 | NA | TRBV15 | TRBD1 | CATNDREKTEAFF | TGTGCCACCAACGACAGGGAGAAGACTGAAGCTTTCTTT
TRBJ2-7 | few | TRBV28 | NA | CASILSLVGPYEQYF | TGTGCCAGCATACTTTCTCTAGTAGGACCCTACGAGCAGTACTTC
TRBJ1-1 | NA | TRBV5-1 | NA | CASSRMRNTEAFF | TGCGCCAGCAGCCGGATGCGGAACACTGAAGCTTTCTTT
TRBJ2-7 | NA | TRBV29-1 | TRBD1 | CSVGGQGKEAYEQYF | TGCAGCGTGGGGGGACAGGGGAAGGAGGCCTACGAGCAGTACTTC
TRBJ1-1 | NA | TRBV29-1 | NA | CGVAKILANTEAFF | TGCGGCGTTGCTAAGATTTTGGCGAACACTGAAGCTTTCTTT
TRBJ1-1 | NA | TRBV28 | NA | CASSPRGEPRTAFF | TGTGCCAGCAGTCCTCGGGGGGAACCCCGTACGGCTTTCTTT
TRBJ2-3 | NA | TRBV6-1 | NA | CASKLLTTITDTQYF | TGTGCCAGCAAACTACTAACTACGATCACAGATACGCAGTATTTT
TRBJ1-1 | few | TRBV7-3 | NA | CASSLLGGVNTEAFF | TGTGCCAGCAGCTTATTAGGTGGGGTAAACACTGAAGCTTTCTTT